This TCR beta chain was identified in a study of T cells in Graves' hyperthyroidism and ophthalmopathy. From RNA transcripts, TCR beta CDR3 regions were amplified. A set of HTBI primers served as the primers for a first-round RT-PCR of the TCR CDR3. TCRdb redid the calling of the multiplex PCR reads with MiXCR, one entry per CDR3 protein. Here the sample spans a few hundred thousand distinct CDR3 sequences, roughly 22% being singletons. This clonotype was seen more than once but under ten times. Its antigen is still unknown. Study findings and constraints: The model's output predicted ophthalmopathy at a median of around 6.9 months prior to onset.

There are 13 residues in the CDR3. The V gene's germline CDR1 is ENHRY and CDR2 SYGVKD. Trimming shortened V by 6 bases and J by 5 bases, and 12 bases separated the two germline ends. Investigators excluded patients with uncontrolled infection, other autoimmune disease, pregnancy or lactation. This receptor was obtained from a woman in her seventies with Graves' ophthalmopathy. Input material: blood. V gene TRBV10-3 combines with J gene TRBJ2-3, with a tentative D call TRBD1 (6 bases). CDR3 protein: CAIRSRGEDTQYF. CDR3 nucleotide sequence: TGTGCCATCAGGAGCAGGGGTGAAGATACGCAGTATTTT.